The source of this TCR beta chain is a study of CD8 T cells in Susac syndrome (dated by TCRdb to the late 2010s). About the full investigation: Repertoire sequencing was used to test whether CD8+ T cell activation and differentiation in Susac syndrome was antigen driven. Clonality of the CD8+ T cell repertoire was compared between roughly 13 healthy donors, about 14 Susac syndrome patients and 15 multiple sclerosis patients.

Broad study findings and their caveats: The study acknowledged that relatively few individuals were included in the TCR sequencing and HLA analysis.

The V end gives up 1 base and the J end 2 bases, leaving 7 bases in the junction not matched to a gene. CDR1 and CDR2 are drawn from the germline V gene (reference sequence): LGHDT, YNNKEL. Inclusive of the bounding cysteine and phenylalanine, the CDR3 is 17 residues long. Of all the DNA, just the CDR3 is kept, 51 bases in frame from base 1. RNA was extracted with the RNeasy kit and 0.5 to 1 ug was reverse transcribed using random hexamers. TCR beta CDR3 regions were amplified with the immunoSEQ multiplex PCR assay covering 54 Vbeta and 13 Jbeta segments. Bias from PCR amplification was corrected by using a synthetic template baseline for primer optimization and for computational correction. Per the original workflow: Reads were assigned to V, D and J genes according to IMGT and analyzed in immunoSEQ Analyzer, with only productive sequences retained. To calculate clonality, Shannon entropy was normalized by log2 of the number of productive unique sequences and then subtracted from one. Public and private clones were assessed among the 100 most prevalent clones of each patient and control. Susac-specific clones were defined as absent from healthy and MS cohorts, over a thousand published viral clones and other ImmuneACCESS disease sequences. The public reads were run again by TCRdb, first through fastp at Q25 and then through MiXCR, and only productive beta chains were kept. Identical CDR3 protein sequences are pooled into one entry, listed with their most common genes and DNA. The V and J calls, along with clone size, are taken from TCRdb and not from the paper's own processing. The sample has about 47,000 distinct CDR3 sequences on record, 80% to 95% of them singletons. The ten largest clones capture around 0.4% of the sample.

Peripheral blood CD8+ and CD4+ T cells from healthy donors, Susac syndrome patients and multiple sclerosis patients were profiled using high-throughput TCR beta sequencing. Healthy donors were age- and sex-matched controls. Bulk CD8+ and CD4+ T cells were purified by magnetic negative isolation, while CD8+ TEMRA cells were enriched using FACS. Blood was drawn into EDTA tubes, processed within 24 hours, and PBMCs were isolated by density gradient centrifugation. PBMCs intended for TCR sequencing were cryopreserved in liquid nitrogen and thawed later in a water bath at 37 degrees C. The sorted or isolated CD4+, CD8+ and CD8+ TEMRA cells reached a purity of at least 90%. In regard to this clonotype: Its cognate antigen has yet to be identified. There are no base qualities to consult, and no much larger clone falls within one base.

The specimen was CD8+ T cells from PBMCs. This clonotype was sampled from a human donor in good health. The V gene is TRBV3-1 and the J gene is TRBJ2-2; TRBD2 matches 7 bases in the middle. The bases read TGTGCCAGCAGCCAAGTGAGTCTAGCGGTTAACACCGGGGAGCTGTTTTTT. This sequence encodes CASSQVSLAVNTGELFF.